Included here is one T cell receptor beta chain sequence, with context. Its binding antigen is unknown. No clone much larger than this one lies a single base away; base qualities are absent. The data derive from a study of persistence of HIV-infected CD4 T cells (dated by TCRdb to the early 2020s). In terms of the full investigation: The study isolated CMV- and HIV-1 Gag-responding CD4+ T cells from ART-treated individuals to examine antigen-driven clonal expansion of HIV-1-infected cells. Suppressive ART had been received by participants for a median of about eight years. Apart from a couple of participants who underwent leukapheresis at a single time point, peripheral blood samples of up to 180 mL were collected from participants at multiple time points. The clonality of all cells in each sorted population was assessed by TCRbeta sequencing, whereas the clonality of infected cells was assessed by proviral sequencing. For the TCR cluster analysis across participants, eight or nine participants were included for CMV and about seven participants for Gag. The paper's findings and limits, for the study overall: Antigen-responding cells were enriched for expanded CDR3beta sequences that were degenerate, which suggests that CD4+ responses to CMV and Gag underwent convergent selection. A correlation was observed between TCR oligoclonality and proviral oligoclonality within the same sorted populations. TCRbeta richness in CMV- and Gag-responding cells was significantly lower than in anti-CD3/anti-CD28-responding cells; CMV-responding cells had higher oligoclonality than CD3/CD28-stimulated and Gag-responding cells. Bulk TCR analyses could not be limited to the rare CMV-responding cells that actually contained HIV-1 proviruses. Only a small number of individuals took part in the study, and the range of antigens tested was limited.

Spanning cysteine to phenylalanine, the CDR3 consists of 14 amino acids. CDR3 DNA only is kept here, 42 bases in frame from base 1. Germline trimming: 4 bases from V, 5 bases from J; junction bases outside gene matches: 5. CDR1 and CDR2 (SGHNT, YYREEE) derive from the germline V gene (reference sequence). The treatment or condition label for this specimen denotes: suppressive antiretroviral therapy. Lysates of CMV-infected fibroblasts were used at 10 ug/mL for cell stimulation. Nonresponding CD40L-negative CD69-negative CD45RO-high memory CD4+ T cells were sorted as memory populations depleted of antigen-responding cells. Participants were HIV-1-infected adults who started suppressive ART during chronic infection. Plasma HIV-1 RNA had been undetectable (below 50 copies/mL) in participants for at least 4 years. To be included, participants needed a CD4+ T cell count above 400 cells/uL and a positive CMV serology. Before stimulation, PBMCs were isolated using density centrifugation and then depleted of CD8+ T cells. For around 18 hours, CD8-depleted PBMCs were stimulated with anti-CD28/CD49d costimulation, a CD40-blocking antibody, and enfuvirtide, which was added to prevent new infections. Cell sorting was performed on a Beckman Coulter MoFlo Legacy or XDP sorter, and dead cells were excluded with propidium iodide. Genomic DNA was extracted using the QIAamp DNA Mini Kit for samples with more than one million cells and using the Quick-DNA Microprep Kit for all other samples.

The immunoSEQ hsTCRB assay version 4, run in survey mode, was used to sequence TCRbeta repertoires from genomic DNA. For TCRbeta sequencing, genomic DNA was diluted to around 11 ng/uL, with up to roughly 1 ug used per sample. Per the authors' processing: TCRbeta data analysis was done in ImmunoSeq Analyzer 3.0, and diversity was calculated on productive nucleotide rearrangements. Using the Immunarch R package, the improved Chao index served to estimate lower-bound TCR diversity and the Gini coefficient served to estimate clonality. Different nucleotide rearrangements encoding the same CDR3beta amino acid sequence were counted as distinct clonotypes. Differential abundance analysis identified TCRbeta sequences significantly enriched in antigen-responding cells relative to anti-CD3/anti-CD28-activated cells. Using predicted peptide-MHC specificity as the basis, GLIPH2 grouped TCRs into clusters, both for each participant individually and for the merged data sets that combined participants. TCRdb limited this immuneACCESS table to in-frame rearrangements with V and J called. A share of clones is missing; checked studies link under half to unresolved V genes, and the rest is unexplained. The V and J calls and clone size come from that table; D and trimming were worked out from the DNA. This sample lists 25,000 to 30,000 clones; roughly 78% were detected once. 4% to 5% of the sample goes to the ten largest clones.

The chain is encoded by TRBV5-4 joined to TRBJ2-5; 10 central bases correspond to TRBD1. This clonotype originated in an adult man with HIV who was CMV-seropositive. The material was CD4+ T cells sorted from PBMCs after approximately 19-hour stimulation, obtained from a patient who received antiretroviral therapy. The cell subset or site label on this specimen signifies: CD40L-CD69- CD45RO-high memory CD4 T cells not responding to CMV lysate. This receptor has the CDR3 CASSPGQGFETQYF. Read as DNA, the sequence is TGTGCCAGCAGCCCGGGACAGGGGTTTGAGACCCAGTACTTC.